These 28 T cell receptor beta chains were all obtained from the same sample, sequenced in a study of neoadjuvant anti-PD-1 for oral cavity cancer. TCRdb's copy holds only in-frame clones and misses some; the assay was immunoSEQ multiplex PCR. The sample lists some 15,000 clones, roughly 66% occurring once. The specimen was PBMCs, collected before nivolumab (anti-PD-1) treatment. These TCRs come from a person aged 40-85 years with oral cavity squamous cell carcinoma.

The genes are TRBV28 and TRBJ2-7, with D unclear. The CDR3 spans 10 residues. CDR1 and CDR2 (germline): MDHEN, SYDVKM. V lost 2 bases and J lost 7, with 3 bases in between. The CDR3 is CASSLREQYF. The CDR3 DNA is TGTGCCAGCAGTTTAAGGGAGCAGTACTTC. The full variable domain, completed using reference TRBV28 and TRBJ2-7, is DVKVTQSSRYLVKRTGEKVFLECVQDMDHENMFWYRQDPGLGLRLIYFSYDVKMKEKGDIPEGYSVSREKKERFSLILESASTNQTSMYLCASSLREQYFGPGTRLTVT.

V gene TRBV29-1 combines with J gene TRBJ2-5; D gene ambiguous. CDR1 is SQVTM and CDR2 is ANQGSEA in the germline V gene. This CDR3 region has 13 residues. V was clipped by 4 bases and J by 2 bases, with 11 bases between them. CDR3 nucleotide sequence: TGCAGCGTTGTGCGAGCGCCACAAGAGACCCAGTACTTC. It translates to CSVVRAPQETQYF. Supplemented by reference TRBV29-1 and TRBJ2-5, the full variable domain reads SAVISQKPSRDICQRGTSLTIQCQVDSQVTMMFWYRQQPGQSLTLIATANQGSEATYESGFVIDKFPISRPNLTFSTLTVSNMSPEDSSIYLCSVVRAPQETQYFGPGTRLLVL.

The CDR3 here is CASSPEAQGLNTEAFF. DNA for the CDR3: TGTGCCAGCAGCCCCGAAGCACAGGGACTGAACACTGAAGCTTTCTTT. The V gene is TRBV5-4, the J gene TRBJ1-1; D is possibly TRBD1 (6 bases). From germline, CDR1 is SGHNT and CDR2 YYREEE (reference sequence). CDR3 length: 16 residues. V dropped 4 bases and J dropped 0 bases, with 16 bases sitting between them.

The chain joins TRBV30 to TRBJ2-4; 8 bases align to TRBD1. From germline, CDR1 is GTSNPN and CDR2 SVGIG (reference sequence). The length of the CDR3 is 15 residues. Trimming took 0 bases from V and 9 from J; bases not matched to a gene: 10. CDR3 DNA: TGTGCCTGGAGTGTACCCAGGACAGGGAGAACCATTCAGTACTTC. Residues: CAWSVPRTGRTIQYF.

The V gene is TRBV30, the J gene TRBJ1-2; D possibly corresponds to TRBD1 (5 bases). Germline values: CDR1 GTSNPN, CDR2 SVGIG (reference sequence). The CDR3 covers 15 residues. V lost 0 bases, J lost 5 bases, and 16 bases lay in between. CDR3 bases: TGTGCCTGGAGTGTAGGGTTAGGGGATAGGTATGGCTACACCTTC. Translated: CAWSVGLGDRYGYTF.

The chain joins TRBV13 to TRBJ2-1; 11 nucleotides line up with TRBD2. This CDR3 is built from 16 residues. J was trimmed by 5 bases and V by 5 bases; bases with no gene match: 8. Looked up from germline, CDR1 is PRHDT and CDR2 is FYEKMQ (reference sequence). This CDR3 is CASSPPGLAENNEQFF. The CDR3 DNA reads TGTGCCAGCAGCCCCCCGGGACTAGCGGAAAACAATGAGCAGTTCTTC.

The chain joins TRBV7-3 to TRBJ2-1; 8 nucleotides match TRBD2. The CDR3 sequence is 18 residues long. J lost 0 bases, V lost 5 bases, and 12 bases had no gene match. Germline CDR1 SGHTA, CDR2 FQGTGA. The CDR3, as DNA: TGTGCCAGCAGCCGTCACCCGACTAGCGAGAGCTCCTACAATGAGCAGTTCTTC. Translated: CASSRHPTSESSYNEQFF.

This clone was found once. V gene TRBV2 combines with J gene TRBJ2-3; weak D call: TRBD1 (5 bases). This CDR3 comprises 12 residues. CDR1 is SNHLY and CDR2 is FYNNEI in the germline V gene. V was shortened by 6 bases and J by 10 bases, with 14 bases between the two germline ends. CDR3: CASSDTGEPQYF. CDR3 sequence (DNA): TGTGCCAGCAGCGATACAGGAGAGCCGCAGTATTTT.

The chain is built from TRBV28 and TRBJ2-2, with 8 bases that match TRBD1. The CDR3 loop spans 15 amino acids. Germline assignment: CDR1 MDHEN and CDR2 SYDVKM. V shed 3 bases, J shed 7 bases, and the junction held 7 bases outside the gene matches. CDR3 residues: CASSLGQGAVGELFF. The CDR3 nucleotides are TGTGCCAGCAGTTTGGGGCAGGGGGCCGTCGGGGAGCTGTTTTTT.

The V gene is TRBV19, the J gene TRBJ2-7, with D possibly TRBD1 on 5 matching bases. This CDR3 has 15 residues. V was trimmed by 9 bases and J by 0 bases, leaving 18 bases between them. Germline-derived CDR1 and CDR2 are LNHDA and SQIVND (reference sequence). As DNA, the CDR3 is TGTGCCAGGATTAGTAAGACAGTAAACTCCTACGAGCAGTACTTC. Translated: CARISKTVNSYEQYF.

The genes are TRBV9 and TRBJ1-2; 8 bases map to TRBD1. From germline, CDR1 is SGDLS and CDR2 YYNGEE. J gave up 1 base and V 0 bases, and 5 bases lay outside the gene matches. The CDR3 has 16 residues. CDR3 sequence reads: CASSVAGTGFNYGYTF. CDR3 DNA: TGTGCCAGCAGCGTAGCCGGGACAGGTTTTAACTATGGCTACACCTTC.

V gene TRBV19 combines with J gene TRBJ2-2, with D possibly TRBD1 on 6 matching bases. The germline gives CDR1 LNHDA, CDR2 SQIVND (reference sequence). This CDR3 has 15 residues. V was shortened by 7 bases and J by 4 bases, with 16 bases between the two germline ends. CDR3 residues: CASTHSGRGTGELFF. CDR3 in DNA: TGTGCCAGTACCCACTCAGGCAGGGGCACCGGGGAGCTGTTTTTT.

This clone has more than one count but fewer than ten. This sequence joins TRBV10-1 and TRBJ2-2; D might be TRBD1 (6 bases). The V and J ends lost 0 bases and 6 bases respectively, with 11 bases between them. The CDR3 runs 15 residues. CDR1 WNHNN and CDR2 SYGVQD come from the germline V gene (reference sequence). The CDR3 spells CASSESAEGAGELFF. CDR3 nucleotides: TGCGCCAGCAGTGAGTCGGCCGAGGGGGCCGGGGAGCTGTTTTTT.

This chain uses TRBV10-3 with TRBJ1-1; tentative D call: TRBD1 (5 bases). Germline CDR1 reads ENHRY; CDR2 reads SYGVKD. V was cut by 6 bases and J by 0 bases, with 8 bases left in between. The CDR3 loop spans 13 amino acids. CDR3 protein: CAIRGGMNTEAFF. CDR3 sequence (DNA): TGTGCCATCAGGGGGGGAATGAACACTGAAGCTTTCTTT.

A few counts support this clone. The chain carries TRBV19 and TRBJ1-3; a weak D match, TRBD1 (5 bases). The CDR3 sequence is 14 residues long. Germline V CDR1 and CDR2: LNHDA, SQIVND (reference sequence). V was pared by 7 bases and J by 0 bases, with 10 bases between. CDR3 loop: CASTSGGSGNTIYF. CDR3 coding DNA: TGTGCCAGTACCTCCGGGGGCTCTGGAAACACCATATATTTT.

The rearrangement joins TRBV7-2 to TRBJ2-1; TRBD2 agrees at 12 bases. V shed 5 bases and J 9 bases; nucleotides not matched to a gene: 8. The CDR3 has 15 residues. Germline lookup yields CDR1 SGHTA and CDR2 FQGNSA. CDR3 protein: CASSTRLAGVSEQFF. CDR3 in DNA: TGTGCCAGCAGCACCCGACTAGCGGGAGTTAGTGAGCAGTTCTTC.

The CDR3 nucleotides read TGTGCCAGCAGCCTATCTGGACTAACTACTAATGAAAAACTGTTTTTT. Residues: CASSLSGLTTNEKLFF. The chain carries TRBV11-2 and TRBJ1-4; D call uncertain. The CDR3 has 16 amino acids. CDR1 and CDR2 (germline): SGHAT, FQNNGV. V shed 5 bases and J shed 2 bases, with 15 bases lying between them.

CDR3 nucleotide sequence: TGCAGCGCCGAAGATAAGGGCGGGTCCGGGGAGCTGTTTTTT. It encodes CSAEDKGGSGELFF. J is TRBJ2-2 and V is TRBV29-1, with D possibly TRBD2 on 5 matching bases. Trimming pared 7 bases from V and 6 bases from J, leaving 18 bases between. This CDR3 contains 14 residues. Germline CDR1 SQVTM, CDR2 ANQGSEA.

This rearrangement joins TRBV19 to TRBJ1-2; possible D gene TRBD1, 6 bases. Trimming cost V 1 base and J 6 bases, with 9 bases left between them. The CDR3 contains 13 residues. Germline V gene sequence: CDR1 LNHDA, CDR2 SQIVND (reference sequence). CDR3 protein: CASSIAAGDGYTF. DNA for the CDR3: TGTGCCAGTAGTATAGCGGCAGGGGATGGCTACACCTTC.

CDR3 nucleotides: TGCAGCACGTCTAGCGGGACGGGTGAGCAGTTCTTC. Translated, it gives CSTSSGTGEQFF. The chain is built from TRBV29-1 and TRBJ2-1; 9 bases fit TRBD2. The CDR3 is 12 residues long. The J segment lost 9 bases and the V segment lost 8 bases, leaving 8 bases of the junction unmatched. The germline CDR1 and CDR2 sequences are SQVTM and ANQGSEA.

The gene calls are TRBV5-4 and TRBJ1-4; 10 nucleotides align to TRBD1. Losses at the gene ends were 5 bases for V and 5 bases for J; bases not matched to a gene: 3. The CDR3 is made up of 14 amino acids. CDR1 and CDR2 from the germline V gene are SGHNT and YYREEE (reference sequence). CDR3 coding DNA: TGTGCCAGCAGGGAGGACAGGGGGAATGAAAAACTGTTTTTT. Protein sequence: CASREDRGNEKLFF.

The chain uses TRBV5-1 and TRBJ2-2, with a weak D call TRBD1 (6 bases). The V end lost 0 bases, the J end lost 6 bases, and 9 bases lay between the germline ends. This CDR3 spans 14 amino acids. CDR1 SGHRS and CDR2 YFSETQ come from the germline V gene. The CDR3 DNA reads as TGCGCCAGCAGCTTGGGACAGGTTGCCGGGGAGCTGTTTTTT. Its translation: CASSLGQVAGELFF.

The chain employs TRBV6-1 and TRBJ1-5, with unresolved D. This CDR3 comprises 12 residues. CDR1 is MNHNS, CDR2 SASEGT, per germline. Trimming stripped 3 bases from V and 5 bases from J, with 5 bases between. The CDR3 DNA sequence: TGTGCCAGCAGTGATTTGGATCAGCCCCAGCATTTT. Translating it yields CASSDLDQPQHF.

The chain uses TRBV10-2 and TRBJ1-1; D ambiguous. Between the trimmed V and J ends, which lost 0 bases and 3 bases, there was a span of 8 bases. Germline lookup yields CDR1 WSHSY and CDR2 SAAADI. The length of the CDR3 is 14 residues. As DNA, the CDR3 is TGCGCCAGCAGTGAGTCGGGCAGTTACACTGAAGCTTTCTTT. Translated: CASSESGSYTEAFF.

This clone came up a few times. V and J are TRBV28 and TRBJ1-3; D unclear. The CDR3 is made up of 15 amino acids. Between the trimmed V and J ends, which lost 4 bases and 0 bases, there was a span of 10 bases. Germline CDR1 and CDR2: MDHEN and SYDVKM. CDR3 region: CASSSNSLSGNTIYF. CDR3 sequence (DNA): TGTGCCAGCAGTTCCAATTCCCTCTCTGGAAACACCATATATTTT.

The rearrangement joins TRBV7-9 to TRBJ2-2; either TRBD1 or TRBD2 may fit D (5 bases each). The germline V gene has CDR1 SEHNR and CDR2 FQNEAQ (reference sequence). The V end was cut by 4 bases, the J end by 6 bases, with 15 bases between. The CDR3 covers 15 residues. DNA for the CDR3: TGTGCCAGCAGCTCCGGGACCCGCCCCGCCGGGGAGCTGTTTTTT. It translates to CASSSGTRPAGELFF.

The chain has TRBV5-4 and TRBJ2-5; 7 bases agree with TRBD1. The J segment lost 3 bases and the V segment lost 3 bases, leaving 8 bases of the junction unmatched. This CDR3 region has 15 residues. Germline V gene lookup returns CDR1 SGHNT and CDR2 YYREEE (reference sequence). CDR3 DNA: TGTGCCAGCAGCTCTAAACTACAGGGGAAAGAGACCCAGTACTTC. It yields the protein CASSSKLQGKETQYF.

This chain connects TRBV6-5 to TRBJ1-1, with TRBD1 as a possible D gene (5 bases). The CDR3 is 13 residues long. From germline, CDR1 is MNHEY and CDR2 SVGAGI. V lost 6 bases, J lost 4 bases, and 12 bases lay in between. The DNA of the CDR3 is TGTGCCAGCAGCAATCTCGGGGGCACTGAAGCTTTCTTT. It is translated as CASSNLGGTEAFF.